Below, 12 T cell receptor beta chains from the same sample are listed, as sequenced in a study of radiation and T cells in renal cell carcinoma. Sequencing was performed with immunoSEQ multiplex PCR; in TCRdb, only in-frame clones are kept and a portion is missing. The sample shows about 49,000 clones, roughly 80% of them seen only once. Time point specified: baseline pretreatment blood. Indicated treatment: 15 Gy SBRT to primary tumor, nephrectomy 4 weeks later. Sequences were derived from blood, sampled from a patient whose treatment included radiotherapy and nephrectomy. These receptor sequences come from a woman between 70 and 85 years old with renal cell carcinoma.

In DNA, the CDR3 is TGCGCCAGCAGCCTCCAAGGCGGACTAGCGGGAGCAAGAACCGGGGAGCTGTTTTTT. The encoded protein is CASSLQGGLAGARTGELFF. The genes are TRBV4-1 and TRBJ2-2, with 13 bases aligning to TRBD2. The ends lost 4 bases at V and 5 bases at J; junction bases unmatched: 13. The CDR3 loop spans 19 amino acids. The V gene's germline CDR1 is MGHRA and CDR2 YSYEKL.

By sample share, this clone is medium-sized. The sample contains more than one DNA sequence encoding this CDR3. V usage is TRBV6-5 and J usage is TRBJ1-2; D possibly corresponds to TRBD1 (6 bases). The germline V gene encodes CDR1 MNHEY and CDR2 SVGAGI. The V end was cut by 5 bases, the J end by 6 bases, with 10 bases between. The length of the CDR3 is 12 residues. DNA of the CDR3: TGTGCCAGCAGTCCACAGGGAGATGGCTACACCTTC. Translated, it gives CASSPQGDGYTF.

The sample holds one count of this clone. The rearrangement links TRBV4-1 to TRBJ2-3; 7 bases line up with TRBD2. V trimming: 5 bases; J trimming: 0 bases; junction bases outside the gene matches: 8. The germline CDR1 and CDR2 sequences are MGHRA and YSYEKL. This CDR3 is 16 amino acids long. The CDR3 nucleotides read TGCGCCAGCAGCAAAAAGCGGGGCCGAAGCACAGATACGCAGTATTTT. Its translation: CASSKKRGRSTDTQYF.

The genes are TRBV5-1 and TRBJ1-1; 7 bases match TRBD1. Germline V lookup: CDR1 SGHRS, CDR2 YFSETQ. The V and J ends lost 4 bases and 3 bases, in that order; junction bases with no gene match: 6. The CDR3 is 14 residues long. The CDR3 loop is CASSEDRLDTEAFF. CDR3 bases: TGCGCCAGCAGCGAGGACAGGCTCGACACTGAAGCTTTCTTT.

The rearrangement joins TRBV9 to TRBJ1-6; D gene uncertain. Germline lookup yields CDR1 SGDLS and CDR2 YYNGEE. The CDR3 loop spans 19 amino acids. V was cut by 2 bases and J by 0 bases, with 18 bases left in between. The CDR3 coding sequence is TGTGCCAGCAGCGTCGGACCGGGGTGGGGTAGCTCCTATAATTCACCCCTCCACTTT. This gives the protein CASSVGPGWGSSYNSPLHF.

The chain has TRBV28 and TRBJ2-1; TRBD1 is a possible D gene (6 bases). V was cut by 5 bases and J by 5 bases, with 16 bases left in between. This CDR3 comprises 15 residues. CDR1 MDHEN and CDR2 SYDVKM come from the germline V gene. The CDR3 DNA is TGTGCCAGCAGTAAATGGACAGCCGGGGACAATGAGCAGTTCTTC. It translates to CASSKWTAGDNEQFF.

The rearrangement links TRBV4-1 to TRBJ1-1; D is uncertain. Trimming pared 0 bases from V and 4 bases from J, leaving 12 bases between. Germline CDR1 MGHRA, CDR2 YSYEKL. CDR3 size: 15 residues. The CDR3 coding sequence is TGCGCCAGCAGCCAAGACCTCCCCCAGAGCACTGAAGCTTTCTTT. It encodes CASSQDLPQSTEAFF.

The J gene is TRBJ2-2, the V gene TRBV9, with D unclear. The CDR3 consists of 15 residues. The V gene's germline CDR1 is SGDLS and CDR2 YYNGEE. Deletions cut 0 bases from V and 5 bases from J, with 11 bases between. The CDR3 loop reads CASSVGVGYTGELFF. CDR3 DNA: TGTGCCAGCAGCGTAGGGGTAGGGTATACCGGGGAGCTGTTTTTT.

The V call is TRBV5-1, the J call TRBJ2-3; D remains ambiguous. Trimming took off 6 bases at V and 0 bases at J, with 11 bases between the two ends. This CDR3 spans 14 amino acids. Looked up from germline, CDR1 is SGHRS and CDR2 is YFSETQ. The CDR3: CASKVPGSTDTQYF. As DNA, the CDR3 is TGCGCCAGCAAGGTGCCAGGTAGCACAGATACGCAGTATTTT.

The V call is TRBV25-1, the J call TRBJ2-1, with D perhaps matching TRBD2 (6 bases). Germline CDR1 MGHDK, CDR2 SYGVNS. Trimming cost V 10 bases and J 8 bases, with 12 bases left between them. This CDR3 is built from 11 residues. Here the CDR3 reads CAIRVADEQFF. CDR3 coding DNA: TGTGCCATCAGAGTAGCGGATGAGCAGTTCTTC.

The chain combines TRBV4-1 with TRBJ2-2; 8 nucleotides line up with TRBD1. With V trimmed by 6 bases and J by 5 bases, 5 bases remained unmatched. The CDR3 runs to 14 residues. Germline V gene lookup returns CDR1 MGHRA and CDR2 YSYEKL. The chain's CDR3 is CASRHTGGTGELFF. Written as DNA, the CDR3 is TGCGCCAGCAGGCATACAGGGGGGACCGGGGAGCTGTTTTTT.

This rearrangement joins TRBV6-5 to TRBJ1-3; D ambiguous. V gave up 0 bases and J gave up 0 bases, with 9 bases separating them. This CDR3 spans 16 amino acids. The germline V gene encodes CDR1 MNHEY and CDR2 SVGAGI. This CDR3 reads CASSYSAADSGNTIYF. In nucleotides, the CDR3 is TGTGCCAGCAGTTACTCGGCAGCTGACTCTGGAAACACCATATATTTT.